This TCR beta chain was identified in a study of T cell repertoires in ileal Crohn's disease. Study results and limitations: Clonality above 26.8% at surgery always came with endoscopic recurrence.

Per sample, about 500 nanograms of biopsy DNA were TCRB immunosequenced. Generated by immunoSEQ multiplex PCR, the TCRdb table keeps only in-frame clones and is missing some. There are about 17,000 clones in the sample; roughly 85% occur only once, and about a tenth lies in the top ten. Comment on this clone: Its antigen is as yet unknown.

Per germline, CDR1 LGHNA and CDR2 YSLEER. V was pared by 1 base and J by 7 bases, with 11 bases between. The CDR3 runs 15 residues. The specimen sequenced was ileal tissue. The chain couples TRBV4-3 to TRBJ1-6; D might be TRBD1 (5 bases). The receptor was isolated from an adult with Crohn's disease. CDR3 protein: CASSQVAGPNSPLHF. CDR3 sequence (DNA): TGCGCCAGCAGCCAAGTGGCAGGGCCAAATTCACCCCTCCACTTT.